The 28 T cell receptor beta chains given below trace back to one sample, sequenced in a study of immune cell composition in non-small cell lung cancer. This table comes from immunoSEQ multiplex PCR, and its TCRdb copy is limited to in-frame clones, with some not included. The sample holds around 1,100 clones, 69% seen once. Sequenced: lung tumor tissue. These TCRs come from a human donor with non-small cell lung cancer.

V usage is TRBV11-2 and J usage is TRBJ2-5, with 9 nucleotides matching TRBD1. Germline V gene data show CDR1 as SGHAT and CDR2 as FQNNGV. The length of the CDR3 is 16 residues. V lost 3 bases, J lost 1 base, and 6 bases stayed unmatched. The CDR3 region has the DNA TGTGCCAGCAGCTTGCTACAGGGGGCCCCCCAAGAGACCCAGTACTTC. Amino acids: CASSLLQGAPQETQYF.

This clone was observed a few times. The rearrangement links TRBV4-1 to TRBJ2-1; D remains ambiguous. In germline, CDR1 is MGHRA, CDR2 YSYEKL. CDR3 size: 15 residues. V lost 8 bases and J 2 bases, leaving 16 bases between the germline ends. The CDR3 reads CASAPVISAYNEQFF. The CDR3 bases are TGCGCCAGCGCCCCGGTAATCTCGGCCTACAATGAGCAGTTCTTC.

The gene calls are TRBV28 and TRBJ1-1; D perhaps matches TRBD1 (6 bases). This CDR3 is 12 amino acids long. Trimming pared 7 bases from V and 7 bases from J, leaving 13 bases between. Looked up from germline, CDR1 is MDHEN and CDR2 is SYDVKM. The CDR3 spells CASKNLQGEAFF. The DNA for the CDR3 is TGTGCCAGCAAGAATCTACAGGGTGAAGCTTTCTTT.

The chain is built from TRBV7-6 and TRBJ1-1; TRBD1 might be the D (5 bases). Germline CDR1 and CDR2: SGHVS and FNYEAQ. Between the trimmed V and J ends, which lost 5 bases and 4 bases, there was a span of 11 bases. CDR3 size: 13 residues. CDR3 in DNA: TGTGCCAGCAGCCCGCCGGGGGTCACTGAAGCTTTCTTT. Translated, it gives CASSPPGVTEAFF.

This clone was observed a few times. The chain links TRBV7-2 to TRBJ2-7; D perhaps matches TRBD1 (6 bases). The CDR3 has 15 residues. V was cut by 0 bases and J by 1 base, with 10 bases left in between. Germline V CDR1 and CDR2: SGHTA, FQGNSA. The CDR3 reads CASSLAGAESYEQYF. In DNA form, the CDR3 reads TGTGCCAGCAGCTTAGCGGGGGCCGAATCCTACGAGCAGTACTTC.

The chain is built from TRBV29-1 and TRBJ2-5; 8 positions agree with TRBD1. V gave up 4 bases and J gave up 5 bases; unmatched junction bases: 9. CDR1 and CDR2 from the germline V gene are SQVTM and ANQGSEA. CDR3 length: 14 residues. The DNA for the CDR3 is TGCAGCGTTGTTGGGGACAGGCGGCGGGAGACCCAGTACTTC. The encoded protein is CSVVGDRRRETQYF.

The chain has TRBV19 and TRBJ1-5, with 7 positions matching TRBD1. The V segment lost 5 bases and the J segment 7 bases; nucleotides outside the gene matches: 14. CDR1 and CDR2 from the germline V gene are LNHDA and SQIVND (reference sequence). The CDR3 has 16 residues. CDR3 bases: TGTGCCAGTAGTTCCGCCTACAGGGGAAAGGGACAGCCCCAGCATTTT. It codes for CASSSAYRGKGQPQHF.

The chain recombines TRBV5-6 with TRBJ2-5, with a weak D call TRBD2 (5 bases). CDR1 and CDR2 (germline): SGHDT, YYEEEE. The CDR3 totals 11 residues. V dropped 1 base and J dropped 10 bases, with 8 bases sitting between them. CDR3 sequence: CASSLSSNQYF. The DNA for the CDR3 is TGTGCCAGCAGCTTGTCTAGCAACCAGTACTTC.

By share, this clone ranks as large. This chain links TRBV19 with TRBJ2-7, with D maybe TRBD2 (5 bases). The CDR3 loop spans 14 amino acids. Trimming stripped 0 bases from V and 5 bases from J, with 11 bases between. CDR1 and CDR2 (germline): LNHDA, SQIVND (reference sequence). CDR3 nucleotide sequence: TGTGCCAGTAGTATAGATCCCGAGGGCGACGAGCAGTACTTC. Its protein is CASSIDPEGDEQYF. Combining the CDR3 with reference TRBV19 and TRBJ2-7 gives the whole variable domain DGGITQSPKYLFRKEGQNVTLSCEQNLNHDAMYWYRQDPGQGLRLIYYSQIVNDFQKGDIAEGYSVSREKKESFPLTVTSAQKNPTAFYLCASSIDPEGDEQYFGPGTRLTVT.

This chain uses TRBV5-5 with TRBJ1-5, with D perhaps matching TRBD1 (5 bases). The length of the CDR3 is 14 residues. V lost 0 bases to trimming and J lost 7 bases, with 11 bases between them. Germline CDR1 reads SGHKS; CDR2 reads YYEKEE (reference sequence). The CDR3 nucleotides are TGTGCCAGCAGCTTGGGGATGGGGGGGCAGCCCCAGCATTTT. Translating it yields CASSLGMGGQPQHF.

The V gene is TRBV4-3, the J gene TRBJ1-2; 7 bases line up with TRBD1. CDR3 length: 15 amino acids. CDR1 and CDR2 (germline): LGHNA, YSLEER. The V and J ends lost 0 bases and 14 bases, in that order; junction bases with no gene match: 15. The CDR3 protein is CASSQDRRQEGAGTF. CDR3 nucleotides: TGCGCCAGCAGCCAAGATCGGAGGCAGGAGGGGGCCGGGACCTTC.

This clone has a handful of counts. This rearrangement joins TRBV6-5 to TRBJ1-4, with TRBD1 matching 8 bases. The CDR3 sequence is 15 residues long. J gave up 4 bases and V 6 bases, and 7 bases lay outside the gene matches. CDR1 and CDR2 (germline): MNHEY, SVGAGI. As DNA, the CDR3 is TGTGCCAGCAGATATGGGACAGGTAATAATGAAAAACTGTTTTTT. It translates to CASRYGTGNNEKLFF.

The chain couples TRBV5-6 to TRBJ1-1; D is unclear. Germline V gene data show CDR1 as SGHDT and CDR2 as YYEEEE. Trimming took off 0 bases at V and 1 base at J, with 10 bases between the two ends. CDR3 size: 15 residues. Written as DNA, the CDR3 is TGTGCCAGCAGCTTGGGCGAGGGCGCGAACACTGAAGCTTTCTTT. This encodes CASSLGEGANTEAFF.

V and J are TRBV7-6 and TRBJ2-6; D gene unclear. Looked up from germline, CDR1 is SGHVS and CDR2 is FNYEAQ. V lost 5 bases and J 0 bases, leaving 8 bases between the germline ends. The CDR3 is made up of 15 amino acids. The CDR3 nucleotides are TGTGCCAGCAGCCCAATTTTCTCTGGGGCCAACGTCCTGACTTTC. This gives the protein CASSPIFSGANVLTF.

CDR3 in amino acids: CASSLDLYNEQFF. The CDR3 DNA is TGCGCCAGCAGCTTGGATCTCTACAATGAGCAGTTCTTC. The chain couples TRBV5-1 to TRBJ2-1, with D uncertain. The CDR3 runs to 13 residues. In germline, CDR1 is SGHRS, CDR2 YFSETQ. V was trimmed by 0 bases and J by 3 bases, leaving 4 bases between them.

CDR3: CASSLELPPHEQYF. In nucleotides, the CDR3 is TGCGCCAGCAGCTTGGAGCTTCCCCCGCACGAGCAGTACTTC. The chain couples TRBV5-1 to TRBJ2-7; D not resolved. The V end lost 0 bases, the J end lost 5 bases, and 12 bases lay between the germline ends. CDR3 size: 14 residues. Germline V gives CDR1 SGHRS, CDR2 YFSETQ.

This clone came up once. The chain carries TRBV9 and TRBJ1-6; no firm D call. The V gene's germline CDR1 is SGDLS and CDR2 YYNGEE. Trimming cost V 3 bases and J 7 bases, with 11 bases left between them. The CDR3 is 14 amino acids. The DNA of the CDR3 is TGTGCCAGCAGCGAGGCCGGGGTAAATTCACCCCTCCACTTT. Translation: CASSEAGVNSPLHF. Full variable domain (missing parts from reference TRBV9 and TRBJ1-6): DSGVTQTPKHLITATGQRVTLRCSPRSGDLSVYWYQQSLDQGLQFLIQYYNGEERAKGNILERFSAQQFPDLHSELNLSSLELGDSALYFCASSEAGVNSPLHFGNGTRLTVT.

On this clone itself: One end of the junction is discordant with germline, which a read error may explain. The J gene is TRBJ1-3, the V gene TRBV7-7; D ambiguous. This CDR3 is built from 16 residues. Germline V gene lookup returns CDR1 SSHAT and CDR2 FNYEAQ (reference sequence). DNA of the CDR3: TGTGCTAGCAGCCCCTTAACAACTAGCTCTGGAAACACCATATATTTT. This sequence encodes CASSPLTTSSGNTIYF.

This CDR3 is CASSYTGYNSPLHF. DNA of the CDR3: TGTGCCAGCAGCTACACAGGGTATAATTCACCCCTCCACTTT. The chain uses TRBV7-6 and TRBJ1-6; D possibly corresponds to TRBD1 (6 bases). Trimming stripped 4 bases from V and 4 bases from J, with 8 bases between. CDR3 length: 14 residues. Looked up from germline, CDR1 is SGHVS and CDR2 is FNYEAQ.

The chain couples TRBV7-5 to TRBJ2-7; no check of the table's D call, TRBD1, against the DNA was made. TRBV7-5 is deemed a pseudogene. The CDR3 is 15 amino acids. The CDR3 region is CVRSFSGTGPYEQYF. CDR3 in DNA: TGTGTCAGAAGCTTTAGTGGGACAGGGCCCTACGAGCAGTACTTC.

A few counts support this clone. V gene TRBV28 combines with J gene TRBJ1-1; 8 bases are a match to TRBD1. Germline V lookup: CDR1 MDHEN, CDR2 SYDVKM. This CDR3 region has 17 residues. V was clipped by 5 bases and J by 2 bases; unmatched bases: 13. CDR3 nucleotide sequence: TGTGCCAGCAGTACAACCGACAGGGGCCCCCCTAACACTGAAGCTTTCTTT. It is translated as CASSTTDRGPPNTEAFF.

J is TRBJ2-3 and V is TRBV28; 9 bases are a match to TRBD2. The junction had 6 bases not matched to a gene; V was cut back by 3 bases and J by 5 bases. Germline CDR1 is MDHEN and CDR2 is SYDVKM. There are 15 residues in the CDR3. The CDR3 region is CASSFWRGGEDTQYF. For the CDR3, the DNA is TGTGCCAGCAGTTTCTGGCGGGGGGGCGAAGATACGCAGTATTTT. The full variable domain, completed using reference TRBV28 and TRBJ2-3, is DVKVTQSSRYLVKRTGEKVFLECVQDMDHENMFWYRQDPGLGLRLIYFSYDVKMKEKGDIPEGYSVSREKKERFSLILESASTNQTSMYLCASSFWRGGEDTQYFGPGTRLTVL.

V is TRBV7-9 and J is TRBJ2-1; 12 bases map to TRBD2. J gave up 3 bases and V 1 base, and 4 bases lay outside the gene matches. Germline V gene lookup returns CDR1 SEHNR and CDR2 FQNEAQ (reference sequence). The CDR3 length is 17 residues. CDR3 sequence: CASSLGTTSGGYNEQFF. The CDR3 nucleotides are TGTGCCAGCAGCTTAGGGACGACTAGCGGGGGCTACAATGAGCAGTTCTTC.

The chain has TRBV7-3 and TRBJ2-2; tentative D call: TRBD2 (6 bases). Germline CDR1 is SGHTA and CDR2 is FQGTGA. This CDR3 has 14 residues. Trimming stripped 6 bases from V and 5 bases from J, with 13 bases between. The CDR3 region has the DNA TGTGCCAGCAGGGTCGGGGGTCGAACCGGGGAGCTGTTTTTT. Amino acid sequence: CASRVGGRTGELFF. The complete variable domain, with remaining parts taken from reference TRBV7-3 and TRBJ2-2, reads GAGVSQTPSNKVTEKGKYVELRCDPISGHTALYWYRQSLGQGPEFLIYFQGTGAADDSGLPNDRFFAVRPEGSVSTLKIQRTERGDSAVYLCASRVGGRTGELFFGEGSRLTVL.

V gene TRBV6-1 combines with J gene TRBJ2-7, with no clear D. The CDR3 is 13 residues long. Germline CDR1 reads MNHNS; CDR2 reads SASEGT. Trimming removed 7 bases at V and 0 bases at J, with 10 bases between. Here the CDR3 DNA reads TGTGCCAGCAAAGGCGCGGACTCCTACGAGCAGTACTTC. Translated, it gives CASKGADSYEQYF.

The genes are TRBV28 and TRBJ2-3; 7 bases align to TRBD2. CDR1 and CDR2 from the germline V gene are MDHEN and SYDVKM. V shed 3 bases and J 3 bases; nucleotides not matched to a gene: 6. The CDR3 is made up of 15 amino acids. The CDR3 region has the DNA TGTGCCAGCAGTTTTACCTGGACTAGTACAGATACGCAGTATTTT. It encodes CASSFTWTSTDTQYF.

This clone appeared a single time. The rearrangement uses TRBV2 and TRBJ1-1, with 8 bases that match TRBD1. Germline lookup yields CDR1 SNHLY and CDR2 FYNNEI. The CDR3 has 15 amino acids. Trimming took 7 bases from V and 2 from J; bases not matched to a gene: 9. The CDR3 here is CASTRGDRSNTEAFF. DNA for the CDR3: TGTGCCAGCACCAGGGGGGACAGGAGTAACACTGAAGCTTTCTTT. The full variable domain, completed using reference TRBV2 and TRBJ1-1, is EPEVTQTPSHQVTQMGQEVILRCVPISNHLYFYWYRQILGQKVEFLVSFYNNEISEKSEIFDDQFSVERPDGSNFTLKIRSTKLEDSAMYFCASTRGDRSNTEAFFGQGTRLTVV.

V usage is TRBV7-9 and J usage is TRBJ1-6; D gene ambiguous. With 3 bases removed from V and 7 bases from J, the gap between germline ends came to 10 bases. The CDR3 loop spans 14 amino acids. Looked up from germline, CDR1 is SEHNR and CDR2 is FQNEAQ (reference sequence). CDR3 sequence reads: CASSLVVPNSPLHF. Here the CDR3 DNA reads TGTGCCAGCAGCTTGGTAGTCCCCAATTCACCCCTCCACTTT.